The 9 T cell receptor beta chains reported below all come from one sample, sequenced in a study of cytomegalovirus exposure and HLA in healthy donors. Vbeta (60) and Jbeta (13) primers were used in the PCR. Sequenced by immunoSEQ multiplex PCR; TCRdb stores in-frame clones only, minus some. The top ten clones hold around 2% of a sample with 70,000 to 95,000 clones, roughly 73% of them seen once. The sample consisted of PBMCs. The receptors were gathered from a middle-aged man in good health and CMV-seronegative.

The CDR3 region is CASSMAGGLIEAFF. The CDR3, as DNA: TGTGCCAGTAGTATGGCGGGGGGCTTGATTGAAGCTTTCTTT. The rearrangement joins TRBV19 to TRBJ1-1; TRBD1 is a possible D gene (6 bases). Germline-derived CDR1 and CDR2 are LNHDA and SQIVND (reference sequence). Trimming removed 3 bases at V and 7 bases at J, with 15 bases between. The CDR3 has 14 residues.

This chain links TRBV5-1 with TRBJ2-1, with a weak D call TRBD2 (6 bases). Trimming cost V 4 bases and J 8 bases, with 16 bases left between them. The CDR3 is 14 residues long. Germline-derived CDR1 and CDR2 are SGHRS and YFSETQ. The CDR3 nucleotides read TGCGCCAGCAGCCGCATGACTAGTTCCGATGAGCAGTTCTTC. Amino acid sequence: CASSRMTSSDEQFF.

This clone was detected a few times. The rearrangement uses TRBV29-1 and TRBJ2-3; tentatively, D is TRBD1 (5 bases). Trimming pared 3 bases from V and 14 bases from J, leaving 6 bases between. The CDR3 contains 8 residues. CDR1 is SQVTM and CDR2 is ANQGSEA in the germline V gene. The CDR3 sequence: CSVDRGYF. The CDR3 region has the DNA TGCAGCGTTGATAGGGGGTATTTT.

J is TRBJ1-5 and V is TRBV6-1; TRBD1 agrees at 7 bases. Trimming took 4 bases from V and 4 from J; bases not matched to a gene: 13. The CDR3 is 17 amino acids. CDR1 is MNHNS and CDR2 is SASEGT in the germline V gene. The CDR3, as DNA: TGTGCCAGCAGTGCACTGACAGGGTTCGAATTGAATCAGCCCCAGCATTTT. Translation gives CASSALTGFELNQPQHF.

The chain links TRBV19 to TRBJ2-6; the match to TRBD1 covers 7 bases. The CDR3 is made up of 15 amino acids. CDR1 and CDR2 from the germline V gene are LNHDA and SQIVND (reference sequence). Germline trimming cut 3 bases from V and 4 bases from J; bases unmatched to any gene: 3. Here the CDR3 DNA reads TGTGCCAGTAGTATCTCACAGGGGGGGGCCAACGTCCTGACTTTC. This sequence encodes CASSISQGGANVLTF.

The chain carries TRBV19 and TRBJ2-3, with no clear D. V was trimmed by 0 bases and J by 1 base, leaving 5 bases between them. The CDR3 sequence is 14 residues long. Germline V CDR1 and CDR2: LNHDA, SQIVND (reference sequence). The CDR3 region has the DNA TGTGCCAGTAGTATAGACTTCGGCACAGATACGCAGTATTTT. The encoded protein is CASSIDFGTDTQYF.

This rearrangement joins TRBV10-3 to TRBJ2-1; no clear D. Looked up from germline, CDR1 is ENHRY and CDR2 is SYGVKD. The CDR3 is 16 amino acids. V was trimmed by 5 bases and J by 0 bases, leaving 14 bases between them. DNA of the CDR3: TGTGCCATCAGTCTCAGACTGACGAGCTCCTACAATGAGCAGTTCTTC. Its protein is CAISLRLTSSYNEQFF.

V gene TRBV5-4 combines with J gene TRBJ2-2; TRBD1 is a possible D gene (5 bases). The CDR3 sequence is 17 residues long. The germline V gene encodes CDR1 SGHNT and CDR2 YYREEE (reference sequence). The V end was cut by 0 bases, the J end by 1 base, with 13 bases between. This chain's CDR3 is CASSLAFYQGNTGELFF. CDR3 nucleotides: TGTGCCAGCAGCTTGGCCTTTTATCAGGGGAACACCGGGGAGCTGTTTTTT.

The rearrangement uses TRBV11-3 and TRBJ2-5, with 7 bases identical to TRBD1. The J segment lost 2 bases and the V segment lost 5 bases, leaving 2 bases of the junction unmatched. Germline values: CDR1 SGHNT, CDR2 YENEEA. The CDR3 length is 13 residues. CDR3 loop: CASSQTGQETQYF. The CDR3 nucleotides read TGTGCCAGCAGCCAGACAGGGCAAGAGACCCAGTACTTC.